This T cell receptor (beta chain) was sequenced in a study of CD8 T cells in Susac syndrome. On the study more broadly: Patients with Susac syndrome had blood drawn and were at that point therapy-naive, on corticosteroids, or on intravenous immunoglobulin alone.

A note on this clonotype: What it binds is unknown.

Germline V gives CDR1 DFQATT, CDR2 SNEGSKA (reference sequence). J gave up 4 bases and V 6 bases, and 0 bases lay outside the gene matches. CDR3 size: 11 residues. An input of about 0.45 to 1 ug of RNA was subjected to reverse transcription using random hexamers. MiXCR, applied by TCRdb to the immunoSEQ multiplex PCR reads, yields one record per CDR3 protein. The data hold over 140,000 distinct CDR3 sequences, with about 95% observed a single time. Study-wide points: In Susac syndrome, CD4+ T cell repertoires lacked any clonal expansion.

The sample comprised CD4+ T cells from PBMCs. The gene calls are TRBV20-1 and TRBJ1-2; 9 bases are shared with TRBD1. This receptor was taken from a human donor with Susac syndrome. DNA for the CDR3: TGCAGTGCGGACAGGGGCTATGGCTACACCTTC. It is translated as CSADRGYGYTF.